The present entry profiles one T cell receptor beta chain with its context. Its specificity is unknown. These data are taken from a study of T cell responses to AZD1222 COVID-19 vaccine. Trimming stripped 4 bases from V and 2 bases from J, with 14 bases between. CDR3 length: 14 amino acids. Germline CDR1 and CDR2: SQVTM and ANQGSEA. Study outcomes and limitations: Spike-specific TCRs gained breadth and depth after people received two AZD1222 doses. There were repertoire samples only from the period after the peak T cell response.

The table came from immunoSEQ multiplex PCR; TCRdb's copy has only in-frame clones and leaves some out. The profile covers 150,000 or so clones, with about 87% appearing a single time and less than 15% taken by the ten largest. The source of this sequence is an adult in good health. The chain has TRBV29-1 and TRBJ1-2; TRBD1 might be the D (5 bases). Material: peripheral blood, obtained on day 0 of AZD1222 vaccination. The CDR3 DNA is TGCAGCGTTGCGTCAGGGCAGGGAAACTATGGCTACACCTTC. It is translated as CSVASGQGNYGYTF.